One and the same sample provided the 4 T cell receptor beta chains below, sequenced in a study of T cells in Graves' hyperthyroidism and ophthalmopathy. Amplified TCR beta CDR3 regions came from RNA transcripts. A first-round RT-PCR of the TCR CDR3 used the HTBI primer set. TCRdb re-called the multiplex PCR reads through MiXCR, storing one row per CDR3 protein. The sample holds about 250,000 distinct CDR3 sequences; roughly 22% are singletons and the top ten take 50% to 75%. The sample comprised blood. The receptors derive from a man younger than 40 with Graves' ophthalmopathy.

This clonotype was picked up a small number of times. The gene calls are TRBV10-3 and TRBJ1-1; 7 bases match TRBD1. The CDR3 is 18 amino acids. V lost 11 bases, J lost 0 bases, and 21 bases stayed unmatched. The germline gives CDR1 ENHRY, CDR2 SYGVKD. The CDR3 reads CAGPFTGTDSIMNTEAFF. Here the CDR3 DNA reads TGTGCCGGCCCCTTTACCGGGACAGATTCCATTATGAACACTGAAGCTTTCTTT.

This clonotype was counted many times. This chain uses TRBV30 with TRBJ2-3; a weak D match, TRBD1 (5 bases). The CDR3 is made up of 14 amino acids. Looked up from germline, CDR1 is GTSNPN and CDR2 is SVGIG (reference sequence). Deletions cut 2 bases from V and 8 bases from J, with 17 bases between. Here the CDR3 reads CAWSLGQHFFTQYF. CDR3 DNA: TGTGCCTGGAGTCTAGGACAACACTTTTTTACGCAGTATTTT.

The chain links TRBV11-3 to TRBJ1-1; 8 bases map to TRBD1. Per germline, CDR1 SGHNT and CDR2 YENEEA. The V and J ends lost 5 bases and 11 bases, in that order; junction bases with no gene match: 7. The CDR3 has 12 residues. The CDR3 DNA reads as TGTGCCAGCAGCCGCAGGGGGCTCGGGGCTTTCTTT. Amino acid sequence: CASSRRGLGAFF.

This clonotype was counted only a few times. The chain combines TRBV5-1 with TRBJ2-7; TRBD1 matches at 12 bases. The V gene end was trimmed by 4 bases and the J gene end by 2 bases; junction bases not matched to a gene: 4. The CDR3 length is 15 residues. Germline values: CDR1 SGHRS, CDR2 YFSETQ. CDR3 DNA sequence: TGCGCCAGCAGCCGGGGACAGGGGGCGACCTACGAGCAGTACTTC. Amino acid sequence: CASSRGQGATYEQYF.